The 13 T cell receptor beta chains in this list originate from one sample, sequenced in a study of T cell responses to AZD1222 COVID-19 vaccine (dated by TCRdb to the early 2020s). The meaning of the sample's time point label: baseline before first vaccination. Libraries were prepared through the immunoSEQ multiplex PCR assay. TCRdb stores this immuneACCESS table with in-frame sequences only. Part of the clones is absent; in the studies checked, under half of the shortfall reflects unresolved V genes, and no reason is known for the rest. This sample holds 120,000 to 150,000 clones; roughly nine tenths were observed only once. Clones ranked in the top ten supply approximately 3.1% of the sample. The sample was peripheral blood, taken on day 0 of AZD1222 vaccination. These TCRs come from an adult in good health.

The CDR3 sequence is CASRSTTNTEAFF. The CDR3 nucleotides are TGTGCCAGCAGGTCGACGACGAACACTGAAGCTTTCTTT. The chain couples TRBV11-2 to TRBJ1-1; D unresolved. The CDR3 has 13 amino acids. Germline CDR1 SGHAT, CDR2 FQNNGV. Trimming shortened V by 6 bases and J by 1 base, and 9 bases separated the two germline ends.

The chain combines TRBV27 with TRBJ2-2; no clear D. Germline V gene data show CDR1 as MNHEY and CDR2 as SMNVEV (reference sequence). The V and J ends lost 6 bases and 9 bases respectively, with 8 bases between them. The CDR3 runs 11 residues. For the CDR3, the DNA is TGTGCCAGCAGCACCGTGAGGGAGCTGTTTTTT. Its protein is CASSTVRELFF.

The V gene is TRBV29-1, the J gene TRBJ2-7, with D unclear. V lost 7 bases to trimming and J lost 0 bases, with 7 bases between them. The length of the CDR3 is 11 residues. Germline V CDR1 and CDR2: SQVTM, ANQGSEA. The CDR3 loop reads CSGVSSYEQYF. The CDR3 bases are TGCAGCGGAGTGAGCTCCTACGAGCAGTACTTC.

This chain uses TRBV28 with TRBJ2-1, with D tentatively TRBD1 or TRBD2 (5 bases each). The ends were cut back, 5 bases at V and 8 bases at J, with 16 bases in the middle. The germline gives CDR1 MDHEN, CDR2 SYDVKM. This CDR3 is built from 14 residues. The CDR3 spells CASSAIGWDDEQFF. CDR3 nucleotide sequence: TGTGCCAGCAGTGCCATTGGATGGGACGATGAGCAGTTCTTC.

The CDR3, as DNA: TGTGCCAGCAGCTTCGGTGGCTCTGGGGCCAACGTCCTGACTTTC. Its translation: CASSFGGSGANVLTF. The chain joins TRBV7-3 to TRBJ2-6; D remains unclear. V was trimmed by 3 bases and J by 0 bases, leaving 6 bases between them. CDR1 is SGHTA and CDR2 is FQGTGA in the germline V gene. The CDR3 contains 15 residues.

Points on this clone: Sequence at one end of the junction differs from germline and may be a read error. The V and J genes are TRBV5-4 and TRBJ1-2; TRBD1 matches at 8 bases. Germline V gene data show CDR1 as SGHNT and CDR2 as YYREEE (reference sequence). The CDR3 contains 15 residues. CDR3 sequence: CASSQSGGPNYGYTF. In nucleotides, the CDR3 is TGTGCCAGCAGCCAATCAGGGGGCCCTAATTATGGCTACACCTTC.

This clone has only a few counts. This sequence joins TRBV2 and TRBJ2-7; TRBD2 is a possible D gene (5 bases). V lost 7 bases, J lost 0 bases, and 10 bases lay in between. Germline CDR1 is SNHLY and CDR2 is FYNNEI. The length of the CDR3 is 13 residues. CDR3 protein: CASTYGVSYEQYF. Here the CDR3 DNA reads TGTGCCAGCACTTACGGGGTCTCCTACGAGCAGTACTTC.

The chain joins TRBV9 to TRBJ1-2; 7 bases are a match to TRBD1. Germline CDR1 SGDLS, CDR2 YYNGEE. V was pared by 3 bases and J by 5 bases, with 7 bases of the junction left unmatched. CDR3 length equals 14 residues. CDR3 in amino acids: CASSAGGGWYGYTF. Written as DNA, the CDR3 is TGTGCCAGCAGCGCCGGAGGGGGCTGGTATGGCTACACCTTC.

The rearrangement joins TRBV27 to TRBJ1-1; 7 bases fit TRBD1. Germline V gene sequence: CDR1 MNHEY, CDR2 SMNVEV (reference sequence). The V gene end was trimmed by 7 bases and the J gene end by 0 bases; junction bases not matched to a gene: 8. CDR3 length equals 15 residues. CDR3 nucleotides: TGTGCCAGCAAAGGATGGGACAGCTTGAACACTGAAGCTTTCTTT. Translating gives CASKGWDSLNTEAFF.

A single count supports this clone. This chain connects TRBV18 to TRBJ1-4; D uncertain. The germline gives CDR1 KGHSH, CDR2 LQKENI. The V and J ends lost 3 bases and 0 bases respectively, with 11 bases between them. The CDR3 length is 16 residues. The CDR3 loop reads CASSPSSLATNEKLFF. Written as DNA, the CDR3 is TGTGCCAGCTCACCTAGTTCGCTTGCAACTAATGAAAAACTGTTTTTT.

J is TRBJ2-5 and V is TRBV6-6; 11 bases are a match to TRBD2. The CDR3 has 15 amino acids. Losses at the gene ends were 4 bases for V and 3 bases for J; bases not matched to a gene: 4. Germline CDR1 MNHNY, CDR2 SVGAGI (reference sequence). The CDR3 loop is CASSLGTSGKETQYF. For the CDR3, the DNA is TGTGCCAGCAGTTTAGGGACTAGCGGAAAAGAGACCCAGTACTTC.

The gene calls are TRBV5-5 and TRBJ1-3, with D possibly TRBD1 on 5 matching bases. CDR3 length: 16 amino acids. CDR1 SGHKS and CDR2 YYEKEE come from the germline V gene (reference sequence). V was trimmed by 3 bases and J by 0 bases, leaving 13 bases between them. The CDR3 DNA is TGTGCCAGCAGCTCCGGGACGGTGATCTCTGGAAACACCATATATTTT. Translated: CASSSGTVISGNTIYF.

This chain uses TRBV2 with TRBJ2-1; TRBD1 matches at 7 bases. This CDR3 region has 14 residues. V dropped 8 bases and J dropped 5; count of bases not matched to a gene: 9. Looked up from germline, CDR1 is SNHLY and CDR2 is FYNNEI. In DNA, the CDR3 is TGTGCCAGCGTACCGGGACAGATCAACAATGAGCAGTTCTTC. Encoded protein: CASVPGQINNEQFF.